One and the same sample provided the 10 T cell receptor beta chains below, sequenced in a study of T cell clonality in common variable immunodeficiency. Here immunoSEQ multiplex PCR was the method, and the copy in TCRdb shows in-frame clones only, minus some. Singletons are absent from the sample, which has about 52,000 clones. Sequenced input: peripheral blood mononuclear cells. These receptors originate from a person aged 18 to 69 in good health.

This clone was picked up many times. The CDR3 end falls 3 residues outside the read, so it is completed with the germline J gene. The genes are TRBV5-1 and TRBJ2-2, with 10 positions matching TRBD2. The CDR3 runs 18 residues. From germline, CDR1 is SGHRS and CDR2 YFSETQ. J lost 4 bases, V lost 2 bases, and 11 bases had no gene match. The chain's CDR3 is CASSFRAGGPGSTGELFF. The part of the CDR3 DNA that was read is TGCGCCAGCAGCTTTCGAGCGGGAGGGCCCGGGAGCACCGGGGAG.

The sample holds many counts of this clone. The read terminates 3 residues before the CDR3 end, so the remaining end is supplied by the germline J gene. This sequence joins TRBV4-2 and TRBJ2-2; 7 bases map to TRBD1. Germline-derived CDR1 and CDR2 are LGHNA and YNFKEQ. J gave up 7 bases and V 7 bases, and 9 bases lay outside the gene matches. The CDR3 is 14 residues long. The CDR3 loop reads CASKGQQKSGELFF. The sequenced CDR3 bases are TGTGCCAGCAAGGGACAGCAAAAGAGCGGGGAG.

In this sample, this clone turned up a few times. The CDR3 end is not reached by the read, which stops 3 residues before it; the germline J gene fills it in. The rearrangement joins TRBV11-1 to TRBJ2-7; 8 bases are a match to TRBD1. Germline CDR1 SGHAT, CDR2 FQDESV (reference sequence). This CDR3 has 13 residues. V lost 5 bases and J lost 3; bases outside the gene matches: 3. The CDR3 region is CASSRDRNYEQYF. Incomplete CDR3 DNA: TGTGCCAGCAGCAGGGACAGGAACTACGAG.

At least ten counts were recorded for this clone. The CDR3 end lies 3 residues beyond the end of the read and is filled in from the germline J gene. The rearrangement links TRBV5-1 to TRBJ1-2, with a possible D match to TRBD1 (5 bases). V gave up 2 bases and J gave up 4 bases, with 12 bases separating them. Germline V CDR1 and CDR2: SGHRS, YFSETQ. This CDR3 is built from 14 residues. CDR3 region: CASSFGQAGYGYTF. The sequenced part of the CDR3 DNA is TGCGCCAGCAGCTTCGGACAAGCTGGCTATGGC.

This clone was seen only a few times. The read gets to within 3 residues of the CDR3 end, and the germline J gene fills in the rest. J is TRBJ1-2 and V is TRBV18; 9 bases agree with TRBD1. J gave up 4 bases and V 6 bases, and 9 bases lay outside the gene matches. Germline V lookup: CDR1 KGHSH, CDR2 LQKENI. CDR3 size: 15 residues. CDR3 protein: CASSLRDRAPYGYTF. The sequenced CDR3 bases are TGTGCCAGCTCCCTCCGGGACAGGGCCCCCTATGGC.

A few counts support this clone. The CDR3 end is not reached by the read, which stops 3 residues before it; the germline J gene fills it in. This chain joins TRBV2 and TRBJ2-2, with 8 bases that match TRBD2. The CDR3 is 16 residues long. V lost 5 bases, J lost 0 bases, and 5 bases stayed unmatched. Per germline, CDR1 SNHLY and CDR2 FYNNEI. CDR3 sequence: CASSTSGYTNTGELFF. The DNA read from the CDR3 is TGTGCCAGCAGTACTAGCGGATACACGAACACCGGGGAG. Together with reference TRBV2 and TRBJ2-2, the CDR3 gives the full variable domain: EPEVTQTPSHQVTQMGQEVILRCVPISNHLYFYWYRQILGQKVEFLVSFYNNEISEKSEIFDDQFSVERPDGSNFTLKIRSTKLEDSAMYFCASSTSGYTNTGELFFGEGSRLTVL.

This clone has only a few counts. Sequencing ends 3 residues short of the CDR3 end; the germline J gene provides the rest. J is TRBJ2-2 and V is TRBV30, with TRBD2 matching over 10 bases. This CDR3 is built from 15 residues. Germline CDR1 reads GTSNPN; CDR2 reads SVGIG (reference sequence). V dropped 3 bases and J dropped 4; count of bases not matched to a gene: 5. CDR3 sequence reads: CAWSRTSGTTGELFF. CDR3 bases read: TGTGCCTGGAGCCGAACTAGCGGGACCACCGGGGAG.

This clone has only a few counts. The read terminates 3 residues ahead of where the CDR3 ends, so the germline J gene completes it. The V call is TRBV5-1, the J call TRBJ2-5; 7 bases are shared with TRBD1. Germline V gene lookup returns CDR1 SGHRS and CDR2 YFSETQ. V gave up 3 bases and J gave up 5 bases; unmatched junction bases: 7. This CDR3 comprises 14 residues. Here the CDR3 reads CASSWDSPGETQYF. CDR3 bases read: TGCGCCAGCAGCTGGGACAGCCCAGGGGAGACC.

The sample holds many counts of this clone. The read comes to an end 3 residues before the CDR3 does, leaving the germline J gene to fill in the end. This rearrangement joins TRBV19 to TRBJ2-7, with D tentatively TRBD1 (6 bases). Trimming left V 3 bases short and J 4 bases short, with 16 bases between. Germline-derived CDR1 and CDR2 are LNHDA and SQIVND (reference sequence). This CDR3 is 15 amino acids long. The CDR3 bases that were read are TGTGCCAGTAGTATCTCACAGGGAGTGGCGTACGAG. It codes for CASSISQGVAYE. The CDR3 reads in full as CASSISQGVAYEQYF.

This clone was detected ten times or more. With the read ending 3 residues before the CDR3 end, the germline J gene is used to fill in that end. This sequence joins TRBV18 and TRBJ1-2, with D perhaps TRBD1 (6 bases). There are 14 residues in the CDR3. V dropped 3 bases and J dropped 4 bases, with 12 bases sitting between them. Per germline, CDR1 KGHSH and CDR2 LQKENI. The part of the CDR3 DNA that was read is TGTGCCAGCTCACCCGGACAGACGAGCTATGGC. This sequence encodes CASSPGQTSYG. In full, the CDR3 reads CASSPGQTSYGYTF.